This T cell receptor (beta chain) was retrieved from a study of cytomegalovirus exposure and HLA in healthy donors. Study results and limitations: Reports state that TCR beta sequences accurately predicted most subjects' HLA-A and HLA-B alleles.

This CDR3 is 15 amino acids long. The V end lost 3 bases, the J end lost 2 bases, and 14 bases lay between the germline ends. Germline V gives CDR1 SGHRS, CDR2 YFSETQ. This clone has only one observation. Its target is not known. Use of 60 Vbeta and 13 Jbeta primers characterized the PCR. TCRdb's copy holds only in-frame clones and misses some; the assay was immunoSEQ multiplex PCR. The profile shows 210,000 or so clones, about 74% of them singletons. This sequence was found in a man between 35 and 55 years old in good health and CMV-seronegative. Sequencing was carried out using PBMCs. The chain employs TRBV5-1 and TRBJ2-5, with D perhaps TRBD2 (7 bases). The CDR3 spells CASSWGRDKQETQYF. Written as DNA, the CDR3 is TGCGCCAGCAGCTGGGGGAGGGACAAACAAGAGACCCAGTACTTC.